The present TCR beta chain was sequenced within a study of T cell responses to AZD1222 COVID-19 vaccine (dated by TCRdb to the early 2020s). In terms of the full investigation: AZD1222 recipients with second doses at about 4 weeks or about 12 weeks were pooled, because spike-specific TCR depth and breadth did not differ between schedules. A total of under 250 trial participants underwent TCR sequencing, of whom about 200 had received two doses of AZD1222 and approximately 25 had received two doses of the MenACWY control vaccine. Trial participants were enrolled by age into subgroups of 18-55, 56-69 and 70-plus years, and around 140, 26 and 57 TCR-sequenced participants, respectively, were included in these subgroups.

Including the terminal cysteine and phenylalanine, the CDR3 comprises 14 residues. Only the CDR3 portion is preserved as DNA: 42 bases, with reading frame beginning at the first base. Taken from the germline V gene, the CDR1 and CDR2 loops are SNHLY and FYNNEI. The junction shows trimming of 4 bases on V and 3 bases on J, and the gene matches do not reach 3 bases of it. The CDR3 regions of human TCRbeta chains were analyzed by immunosequencing. The authors' analysis ran thus. TCRs in the repertoires were compared against a reference library of SARS-CoV-2-specific TCRs that had been generated with the MIRA antigen-specificity platform. Breadth was defined as the fraction of unique TCRs that were SARS-CoV-2-associated. Depth was defined as the fraction of total T cells that were SARS-CoV-2-associated. Using the MIRA data, each spike-specific TCR was mapped to the spike region that the TCR reacts to and placed in a CD4 or CD8 class. Log10-transformed breadth and depth values were compared by one-way ANOVA with Sidak's multiple comparisons tests. TCRdb took over this immuneACCESS table, retaining in-frame rearrangements with V and J assigned. Such tables are incomplete; in checked studies, under half of the missing clones stem from an unresolved V gene, and the remainder is unexplained. V and J calls and clone size follow that table, whereas D and trimming were derived from the DNA. The sample records about 130,000 clones, roughly 80% of which are singletons. Of the sample, 4.1% is held by the ten largest clones.

The sample's time point label, decoded: baseline before first vaccination. Vaccinee samples were obtained from the UK trials COV001 and COV002, which included a single-blind randomized controlled phase 2/3 trial of AZD1222 (ChAdOx1 nCoV-19) in healthy adults. Trial participant PBMC samples were collected at day 0 and day 28 after the second dose for TCRbeta chain sequencing. Regarding this clone: What this receptor recognizes is not known. Base quality data are lacking; no much larger clone is found one base away.

Summary of the overall study and its limitations: Because no day 14 peak-response samples were available, repertoires were characterized only after the peak T cell response. Reportedly, almost half of the unique spike-specific TCRs recognized epitopes lying outside the regions that are mutated in the B.1.351 and B.1.1.7 variants. CD4 TCRs associated with the vaccine covered the entire spike protein, and the dominant responses were in regions 160-218 and 743-854. Conclusions about previously exposed vaccinees were limited because only six AZD1222 recipients were SARS-CoV-2 seropositive at baseline. Participants were mostly white British, with more females than males. The authors suggested clonal diversity may have been underestimated. In the small 56-69-year group, the increase in depth fell short of significance, most likely because of low power. A significant rise in spike-specific TCR breadth and depth was observed after two AZD1222 doses relative to day 0 and relative to MenACWY recipients.

Specimen: peripheral blood, collected on day 0 of AZD1222 vaccination. The chain was built from TRBV2 and TRBJ1-5; TRBD1 matches 7 bases in the middle. The sequence derives from an adult in good health. The encoded CDR3 is CASSVDRVNQPQHF. Here is the DNA: TGTGCCAGCAGTGTCGACAGGGTCAATCAGCCCCAGCATTTT.